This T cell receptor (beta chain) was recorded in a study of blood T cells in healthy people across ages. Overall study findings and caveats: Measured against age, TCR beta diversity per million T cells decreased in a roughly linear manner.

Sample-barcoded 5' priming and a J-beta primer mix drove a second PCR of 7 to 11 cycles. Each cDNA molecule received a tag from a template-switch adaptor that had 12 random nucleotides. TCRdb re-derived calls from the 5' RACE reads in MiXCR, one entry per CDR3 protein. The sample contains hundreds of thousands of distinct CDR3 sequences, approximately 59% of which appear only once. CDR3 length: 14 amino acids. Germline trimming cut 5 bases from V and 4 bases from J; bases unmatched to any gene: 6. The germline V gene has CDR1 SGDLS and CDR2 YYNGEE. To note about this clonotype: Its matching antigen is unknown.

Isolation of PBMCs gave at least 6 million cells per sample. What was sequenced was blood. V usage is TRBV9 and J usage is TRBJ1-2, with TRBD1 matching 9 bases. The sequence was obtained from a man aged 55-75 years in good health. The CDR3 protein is CASRRTGEPYGYTF. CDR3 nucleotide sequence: TGTGCCAGCAGACGGACAGGGGAACCCTATGGCTACACCTTC.